This TCR beta chain was sequenced for a study of blood T cell repertoires in COVID-19. Looking at the study overall: PBMCs, B-cell-depleted T cells, or T cells provided the cDNA or gDNA that made up the material.

Grouping used clinical history reported by participants in a survey and questionnaire. Method: immunoSEQ multiplex PCR; TCRdb's copy keeps in-frame clones and lacks some. The sample yields 100,000 to 150,000 clones, 86% seen once. Germline CDR1 reads SEHNR; CDR2 reads FQNEAQ (reference sequence). V was pared by 5 bases and J by 4 bases, with 3 bases of the junction left unmatched. This CDR3 region has 13 residues. The sample taken for sequencing was PBMCs or T cells enriched from blood (not recorded which). The chain is built from TRBV7-9 and TRBJ1-1; 8 bases fit TRBD1. This clonotype was sampled from a woman aged 45 to 65 who had recovered from COVID-19. The CDR3 DNA reads as TGTGCCAGCAGCCTACAGGGGGTCACTGAAGCTTTCTTT. Its protein is CASSLQGVTEAFF.